The rows below give T cell receptor beta chains drawn from one sample of a study of shared clonotypes between healthy human individuals. Measured with immunoSEQ multiplex PCR; TCRdb has only the in-frame clones, and not every one. The table has about 2,200,000 clones, around 93% seen once. The sample taken for sequencing was naive CD8+ T cells from PBMCs. These receptors originate from a man between 18 and 35 years old in good health. Some clones in this sample may be carry-over from other donors' samples. Both conserved end residues are trimmed from each CDR3.

v_call,j_call,cdr3_aa
TRBV9,TRBJ2-2,ASSSSRMGGANTGELF
TRBV27,TRBJ2-7,ASSSTSGYVYEQY
TRBV28,TRBJ2-6,ASNNRSLGGPGANVLT
TRBV7-8,TRBJ2-7,ASGGGLRSYEQY
TRBV11-2,TRBJ1-1,ASSLDGSLDRVGEAF
TRBV28,TRBJ2-7,ASQLPGGYEQY
TRBV7-9,TRBJ1-5,ASSTVGPGNQPQH
TRBV19,TRBJ2-2,ASSGRITGELF
TRBV7-9,TRBJ2-7,ASSPPQGAGEQY
TRBV7-9,TRBJ2-7,ASSSGTGIHEQY
TRBV27,TRBJ2-1,ASSLSVGSGTEQF
TRBV7-2,TRBJ2-3,AAGGELTDTQY
TRBV27,TRBJ2-1,ASSLSKRGEQF
TRBV19,TRBJ2-6,ASSRDRGLGANVLT
TRBV7-9,TRBJ2-7,ASSPDIDYEQY
TRBV15,TRBJ1-1,ATSTDRDRVTEAF
TRBV5-4,TRBJ2-2,ASSGDSFNTGELF
TRBV27,TRBJ2-7,ASSSHGLLTSSYEQY
TRBV4-1,TRBJ1-5,ASSQGVTGSNQPQH
TRBV7-9,TRBJ2-1,ASSLARGGRAFDEQF
TRBV6-5,TRBJ1-1,ASSQPGGEAF
TRBV28,TRBJ2-7,ASSLRGGKGNEQY
TRBV27,TRBJ2-3,ASGDRNPADTQY
TRBV9,TRBJ2-2,ASSVVGNTGELF
TRBV4-3,TRBJ2-3,ASSQVRGGDTQY
TRBV27,TRBJ2-3,ASSLGRGNTDTQY
TRBV28,TRBJ2-1,ASSSGTSGRRMGNEQF
TRBV28,TRBJ1-1,ASSLYRTGTEAF
TRBV19,TRBJ2-7,ASSLAQGIFYEQY